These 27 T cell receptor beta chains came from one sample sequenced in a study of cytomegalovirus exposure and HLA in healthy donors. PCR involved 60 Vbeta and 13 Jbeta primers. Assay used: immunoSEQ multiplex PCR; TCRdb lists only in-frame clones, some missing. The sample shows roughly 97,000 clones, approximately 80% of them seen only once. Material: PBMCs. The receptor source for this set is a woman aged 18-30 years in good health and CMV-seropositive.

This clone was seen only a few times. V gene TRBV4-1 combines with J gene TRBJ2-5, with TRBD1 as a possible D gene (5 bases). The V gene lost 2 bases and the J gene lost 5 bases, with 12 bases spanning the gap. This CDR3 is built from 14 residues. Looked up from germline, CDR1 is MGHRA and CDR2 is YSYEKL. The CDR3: CASSQRGPGETQYF. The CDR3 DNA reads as TGCGCCAGCAGCCAAAGGGGCCCGGGTGAGACCCAGTACTTC.

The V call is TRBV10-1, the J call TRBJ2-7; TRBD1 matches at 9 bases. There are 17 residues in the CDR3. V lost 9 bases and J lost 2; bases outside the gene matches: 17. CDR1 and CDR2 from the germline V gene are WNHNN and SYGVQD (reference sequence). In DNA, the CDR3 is TGCGCCAGTACCCACCTTTCCGGGACAGGGAACCCCTACGAGCAGTACTTC. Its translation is CASTHLSGTGNPYEQYF.

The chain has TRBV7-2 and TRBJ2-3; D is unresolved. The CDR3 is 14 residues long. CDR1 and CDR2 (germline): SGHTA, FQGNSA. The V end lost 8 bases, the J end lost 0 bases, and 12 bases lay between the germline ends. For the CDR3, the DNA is TGTGCCAGCCTGAAGTGGGCTAGCACAGATACGCAGTATTTT. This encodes CASLKWASTDTQYF.

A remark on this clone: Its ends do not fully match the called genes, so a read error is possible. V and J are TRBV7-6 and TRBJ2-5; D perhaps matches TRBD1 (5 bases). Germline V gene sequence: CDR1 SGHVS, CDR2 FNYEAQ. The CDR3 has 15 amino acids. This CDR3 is CVSSPPVRQGETQYF. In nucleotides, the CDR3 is TGTGTCAGCAGCCCCCCCGTAAGGCAGGGAGAGACCCAGTACTTC.

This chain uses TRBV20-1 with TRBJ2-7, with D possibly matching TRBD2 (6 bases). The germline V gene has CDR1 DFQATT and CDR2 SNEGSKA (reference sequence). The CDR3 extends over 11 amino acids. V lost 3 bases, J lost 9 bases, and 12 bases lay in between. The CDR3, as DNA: TGCAGTGCTAGGGACCAGGGAGGGCAGTACTTC. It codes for CSARDQGGQYF.

This chain's CDR3 is CASRTGGSYNEQFF. The CDR3 DNA reads TGCGCCAGCAGAACAGGGGGCTCATACAATGAGCAGTTCTTC. This chain connects TRBV5-1 to TRBJ2-1, with TRBD1 matching 9 bases. The CDR3 is 14 amino acids. V gave up 5 bases and J gave up 4 bases; unmatched junction bases: 4. The germline gives CDR1 SGHRS, CDR2 YFSETQ.

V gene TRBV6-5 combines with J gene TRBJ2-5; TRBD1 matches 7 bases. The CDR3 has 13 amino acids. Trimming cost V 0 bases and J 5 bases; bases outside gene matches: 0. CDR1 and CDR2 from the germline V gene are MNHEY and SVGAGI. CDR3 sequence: CASSYSTGETQYF. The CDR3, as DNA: TGTGCCAGCAGTTACTCGACAGGGGAGACCCAGTACTTC.

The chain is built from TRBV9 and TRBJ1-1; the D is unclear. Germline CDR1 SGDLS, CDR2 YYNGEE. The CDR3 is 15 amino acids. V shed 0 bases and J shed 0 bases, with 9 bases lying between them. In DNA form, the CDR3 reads TGTGCCAGCAGCGTAGGAGCTGATTTGAACACTGAAGCTTTCTTT. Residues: CASSVGADLNTEAFF. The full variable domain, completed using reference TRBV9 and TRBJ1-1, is DSGVTQTPKHLITATGQRVTLRCSPRSGDLSVYWYQQSLDQGLQFLIQYYNGEERAKGNILERFSAQQFPDLHSELNLSSLELGDSALYFCASSVGADLNTEAFFGQGTRLTVV.

DNA for the CDR3: TGTGCCACTGGGGGCGGGAGCACCAATGAGCAGTTCTTC. Protein product: CATGGGSTNEQFF. The V call is TRBV6-5, the J call TRBJ2-1, with D possibly being TRBD2 (7 bases). Germline CDR1 MNHEY, CDR2 SVGAGI. The CDR3 has 13 residues. The ends were cut back, 10 bases at V and 6 bases at J, with 16 bases in the middle.

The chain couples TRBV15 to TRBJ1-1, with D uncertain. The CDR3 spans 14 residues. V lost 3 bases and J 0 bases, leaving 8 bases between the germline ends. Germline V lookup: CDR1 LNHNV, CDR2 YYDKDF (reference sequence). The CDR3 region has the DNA TGTGCCACCAGCAGCATTGCGATGAACACTGAAGCTTTCTTT. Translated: CATSSIAMNTEAFF.

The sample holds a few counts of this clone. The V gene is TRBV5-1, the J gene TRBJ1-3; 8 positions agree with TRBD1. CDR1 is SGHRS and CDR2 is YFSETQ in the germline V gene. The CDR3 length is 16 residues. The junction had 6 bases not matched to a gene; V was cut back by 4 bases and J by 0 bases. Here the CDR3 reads CASSRTGQDSGNTIYF. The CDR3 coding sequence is TGCGCCAGCAGCCGGACGGGACAGGACTCTGGAAACACCATATATTTT.

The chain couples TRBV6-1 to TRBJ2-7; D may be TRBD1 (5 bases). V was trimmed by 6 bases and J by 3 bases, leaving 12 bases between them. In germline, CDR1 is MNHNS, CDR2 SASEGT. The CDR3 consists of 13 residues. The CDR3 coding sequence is TGTGCCAGCAGGGCGACAGCAGTCTACGAGCAGTACTTC. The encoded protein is CASRATAVYEQYF.

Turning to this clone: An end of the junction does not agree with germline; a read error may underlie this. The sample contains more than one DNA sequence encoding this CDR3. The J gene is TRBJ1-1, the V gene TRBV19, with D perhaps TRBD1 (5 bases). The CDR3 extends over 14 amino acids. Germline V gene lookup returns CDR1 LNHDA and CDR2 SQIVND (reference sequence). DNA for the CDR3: TGTGCCGTCGTGGGGGGGGGAATTGACACTGAGGCTTTCTTT. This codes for CAVVGGGIDTEAFF. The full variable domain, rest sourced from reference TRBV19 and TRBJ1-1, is DGGITQSPKYLFRKEGQNVTLSCEQNLNHDAMYWYRQDPGQGLRLIYYSQIVNDFQKGDIAEGYSVSREKKESFPLTVTSAQKNPTAFYLCAVVGGGIDTEAFFGQGTRLTVV.

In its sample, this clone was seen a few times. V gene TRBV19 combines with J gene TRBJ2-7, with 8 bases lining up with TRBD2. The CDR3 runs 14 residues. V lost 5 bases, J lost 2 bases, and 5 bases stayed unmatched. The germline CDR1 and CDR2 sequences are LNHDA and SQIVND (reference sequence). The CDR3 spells CASSSSGLAYEQYF. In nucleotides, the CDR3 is TGTGCCAGTAGTTCCTCGGGACTAGCCTACGAGCAGTACTTC.

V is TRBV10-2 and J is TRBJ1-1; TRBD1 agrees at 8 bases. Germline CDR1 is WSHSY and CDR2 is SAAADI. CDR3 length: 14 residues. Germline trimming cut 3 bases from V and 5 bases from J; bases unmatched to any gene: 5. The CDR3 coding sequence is TGCGCCAGCAGTGACGACAGGGGAAGTACTGAAGCTTTCTTT. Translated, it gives CASSDDRGSTEAFF.

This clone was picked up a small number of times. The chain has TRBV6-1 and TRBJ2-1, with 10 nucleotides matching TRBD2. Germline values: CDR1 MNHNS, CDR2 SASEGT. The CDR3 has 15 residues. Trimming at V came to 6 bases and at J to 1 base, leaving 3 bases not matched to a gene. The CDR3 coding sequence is TGTGCCAGCAGACGGACTAGCGGTTCCTACAATGAGCAGTTCTTC. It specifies CASRRTSGSYNEQFF.

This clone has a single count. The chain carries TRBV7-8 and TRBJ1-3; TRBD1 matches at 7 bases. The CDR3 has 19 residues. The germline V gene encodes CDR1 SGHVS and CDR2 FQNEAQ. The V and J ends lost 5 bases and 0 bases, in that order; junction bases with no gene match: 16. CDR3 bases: TGTGCCAGCAGCCCTAACAGGGGCTCGAATTTAATCTCTGGAAACACCATATATTTT. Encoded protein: CASSPNRGSNLISGNTIYF. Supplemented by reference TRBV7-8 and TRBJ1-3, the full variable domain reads GAGVSQSPRYKVAKRGQDVALRCDPISGHVSLFWYQQALGQGPEFLTYFQNEAQLDKSGLPSDRFFAERPEGSVSTLKIQRTQQEDSAVYLCASSPNRGSNLISGNTIYFGEGSWLTVV.

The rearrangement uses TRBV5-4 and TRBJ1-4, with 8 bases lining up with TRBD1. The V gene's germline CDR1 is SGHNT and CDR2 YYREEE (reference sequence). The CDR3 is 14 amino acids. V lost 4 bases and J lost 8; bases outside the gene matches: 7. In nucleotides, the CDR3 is TGTGCCAGCAGCCAGACAGGGGACGGCGAAAAACTGTTTTTT. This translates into CASSQTGDGEKLFF.

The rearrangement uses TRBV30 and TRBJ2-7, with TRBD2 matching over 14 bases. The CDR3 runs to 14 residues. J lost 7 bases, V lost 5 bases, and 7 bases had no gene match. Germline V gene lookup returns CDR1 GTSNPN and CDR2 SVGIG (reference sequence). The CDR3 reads CAWGTSGSGGEQYV. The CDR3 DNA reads TGTGCCTGGGGGACTAGCGGGAGTGGAGGAGAGCAGTACGTC.

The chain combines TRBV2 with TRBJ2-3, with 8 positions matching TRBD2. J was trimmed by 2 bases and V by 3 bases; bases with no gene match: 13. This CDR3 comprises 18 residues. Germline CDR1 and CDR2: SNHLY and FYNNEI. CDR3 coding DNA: TGTGCCAGCAGTGACCCGGGGGGGCCCACTCCCAACACAGATACGCAGTATTTT. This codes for CASSDPGGPTPNTDTQYF. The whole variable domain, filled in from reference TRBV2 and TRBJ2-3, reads EPEVTQTPSHQVTQMGQEVILRCVPISNHLYFYWYRQILGQKVEFLVSFYNNEISEKSEIFDDQFSVERPDGSNFTLKIRSTKLEDSAMYFCASSDPGGPTPNTDTQYFGPGTRLTVL.

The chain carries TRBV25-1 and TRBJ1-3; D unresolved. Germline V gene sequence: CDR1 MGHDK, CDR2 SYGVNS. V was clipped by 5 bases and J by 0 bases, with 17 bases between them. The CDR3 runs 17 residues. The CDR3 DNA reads TGTGCCAGCAGTAACCCCGGGAGCAGCGCCTCTGGAAACACCATATATTTT. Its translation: CASSNPGSSASGNTIYF.

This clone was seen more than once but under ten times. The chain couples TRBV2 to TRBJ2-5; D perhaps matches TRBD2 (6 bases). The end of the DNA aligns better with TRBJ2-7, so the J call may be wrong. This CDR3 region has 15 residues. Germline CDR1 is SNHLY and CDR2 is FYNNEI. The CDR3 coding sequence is TGTGCCAGCAGTGTCTTATCGGGAGAGGCCCACGAGCAGTACTTC. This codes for CASSVLSGEAHEQYF.

CDR3 loop: CASSEGTTGTEAFF. CDR3 coding DNA: TGTGCCAGCAGTGAAGGGACCACGGGAACTGAAGCTTTCTTT. The chain recombines TRBV6-1 with TRBJ1-1; D remains ambiguous. The germline gives CDR1 MNHNS, CDR2 SASEGT. This CDR3 has 14 residues. Trimming removed 1 base from V and 5 bases from J, with 11 bases in between.

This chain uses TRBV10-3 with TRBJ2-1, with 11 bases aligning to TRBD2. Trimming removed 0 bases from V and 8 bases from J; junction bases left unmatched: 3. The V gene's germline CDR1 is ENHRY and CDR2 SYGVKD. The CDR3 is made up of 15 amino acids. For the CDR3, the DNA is TGTGCCATCAGTGAGTCGAAACTAGCGGGAGATGAGCAGTTCTTC. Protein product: CAISESKLAGDEQFF.

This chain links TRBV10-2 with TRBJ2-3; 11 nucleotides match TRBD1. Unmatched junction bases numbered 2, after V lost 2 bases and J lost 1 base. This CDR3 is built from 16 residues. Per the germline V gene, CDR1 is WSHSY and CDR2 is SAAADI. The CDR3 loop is CASSEGQGAGTDTQYF. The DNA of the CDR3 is TGCGCCAGCAGTGAGGGACAGGGGGCTGGCACAGATACGCAGTATTTT.

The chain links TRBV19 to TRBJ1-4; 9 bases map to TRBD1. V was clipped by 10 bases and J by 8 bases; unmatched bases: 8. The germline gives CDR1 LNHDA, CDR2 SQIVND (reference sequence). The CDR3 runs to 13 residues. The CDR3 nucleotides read TGTGCCACCAAAAGACAGGGGGGCGAAAAACTGTTTTTT. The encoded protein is CATKRQGGEKLFF.

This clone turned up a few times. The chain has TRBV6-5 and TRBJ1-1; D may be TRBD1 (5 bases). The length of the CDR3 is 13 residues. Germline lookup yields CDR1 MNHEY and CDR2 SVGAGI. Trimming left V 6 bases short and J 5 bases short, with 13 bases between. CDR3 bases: TGTGCCAGCAGCCGCAAGCGGGGGACTGAAGCTTTCTTT. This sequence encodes CASSRKRGTEAFF.